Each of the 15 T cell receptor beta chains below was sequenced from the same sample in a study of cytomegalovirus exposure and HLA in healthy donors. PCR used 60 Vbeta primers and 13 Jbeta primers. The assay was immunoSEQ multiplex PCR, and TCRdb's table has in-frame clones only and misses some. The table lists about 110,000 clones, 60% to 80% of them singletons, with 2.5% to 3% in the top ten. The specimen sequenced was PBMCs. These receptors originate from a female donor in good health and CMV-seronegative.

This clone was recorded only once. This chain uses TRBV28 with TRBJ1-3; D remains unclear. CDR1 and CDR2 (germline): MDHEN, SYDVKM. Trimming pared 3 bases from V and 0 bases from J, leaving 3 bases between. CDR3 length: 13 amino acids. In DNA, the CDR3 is TGTGCCAGCAGTTTCTTCTCTGGAAACACCATATATTTT. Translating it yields CASSFFSGNTIYF.

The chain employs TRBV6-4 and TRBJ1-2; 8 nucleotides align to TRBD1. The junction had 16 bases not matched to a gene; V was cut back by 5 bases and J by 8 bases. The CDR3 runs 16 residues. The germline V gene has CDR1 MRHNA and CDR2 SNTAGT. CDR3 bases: TGTGCCAGCAGTTCCGGACAGGGTACTACTATGCAGGGCTACACCTTC. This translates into CASSSGQGTTMQGYTF.

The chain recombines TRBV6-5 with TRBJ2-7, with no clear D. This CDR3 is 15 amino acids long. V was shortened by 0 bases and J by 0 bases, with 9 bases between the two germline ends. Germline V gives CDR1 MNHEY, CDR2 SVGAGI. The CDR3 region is CASSYSRLLSYEQYF. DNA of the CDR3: TGTGCCAGCAGTTACTCGCGACTCCTCTCCTACGAGCAGTACTTC.

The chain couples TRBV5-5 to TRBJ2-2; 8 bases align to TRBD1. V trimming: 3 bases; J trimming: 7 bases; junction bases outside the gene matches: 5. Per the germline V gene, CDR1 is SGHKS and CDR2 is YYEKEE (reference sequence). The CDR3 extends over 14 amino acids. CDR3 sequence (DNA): TGTGCCAGCAGCTGGGGGACAGGTCTCGGGGAGCTGTTTTTT. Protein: CASSWGTGLGELFF.

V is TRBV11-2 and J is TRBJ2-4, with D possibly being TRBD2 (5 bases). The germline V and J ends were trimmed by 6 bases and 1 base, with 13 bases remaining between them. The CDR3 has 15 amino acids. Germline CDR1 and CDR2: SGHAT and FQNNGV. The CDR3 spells CASSQPRGAKNIQYF. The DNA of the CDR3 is TGTGCCAGCAGTCAACCACGGGGTGCCAAAAACATTCAGTACTTC.

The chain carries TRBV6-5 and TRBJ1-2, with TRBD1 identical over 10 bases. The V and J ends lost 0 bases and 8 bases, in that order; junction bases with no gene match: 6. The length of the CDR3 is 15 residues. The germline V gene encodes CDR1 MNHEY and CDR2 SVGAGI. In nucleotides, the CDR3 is TGTGCCAGCAGTTACTCTTGGACAGGGGGTAGGGGCTACACCTTC. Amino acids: CASSYSWTGGRGYTF.

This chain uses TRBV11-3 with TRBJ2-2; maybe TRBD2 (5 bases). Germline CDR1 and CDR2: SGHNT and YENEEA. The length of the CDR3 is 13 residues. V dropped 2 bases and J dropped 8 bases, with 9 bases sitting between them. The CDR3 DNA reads TGTGCCAGCAGCTTACTTCGGGGTGGGGAGCTGTTTTTT. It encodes CASSLLRGGELFF.

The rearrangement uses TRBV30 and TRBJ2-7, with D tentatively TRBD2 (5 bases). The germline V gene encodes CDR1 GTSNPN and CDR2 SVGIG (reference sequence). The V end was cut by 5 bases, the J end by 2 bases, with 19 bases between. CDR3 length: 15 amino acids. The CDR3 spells CAWGGSWTETYEQYF. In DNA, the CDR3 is TGTGCCTGGGGAGGTTCGTGGACGGAGACCTACGAGCAGTACTTC.

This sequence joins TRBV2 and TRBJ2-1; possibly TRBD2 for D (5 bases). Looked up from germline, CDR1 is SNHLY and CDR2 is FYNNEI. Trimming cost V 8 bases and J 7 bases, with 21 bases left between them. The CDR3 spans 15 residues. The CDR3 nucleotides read TGTGCCAGCCGAACATCCCTAAACCCGGGGAATGAGCAGTTCTTC. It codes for CASRTSLNPGNEQFF.

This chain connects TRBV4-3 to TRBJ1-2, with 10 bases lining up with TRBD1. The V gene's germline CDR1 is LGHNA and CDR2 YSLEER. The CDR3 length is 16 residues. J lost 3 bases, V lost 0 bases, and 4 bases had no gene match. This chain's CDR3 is CASSQDKGTGDYGYTF. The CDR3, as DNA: TGCGCCAGCAGCCAAGATAAGGGGACAGGGGACTATGGCTACACCTTC.

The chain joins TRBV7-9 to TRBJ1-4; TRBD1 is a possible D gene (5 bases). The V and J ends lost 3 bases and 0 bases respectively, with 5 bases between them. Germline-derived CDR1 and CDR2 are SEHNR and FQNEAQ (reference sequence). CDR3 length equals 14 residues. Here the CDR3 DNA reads TGTGCCAGCAGCTTCAGGGCAACTAATGAAAAACTGTTTTTT. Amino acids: CASSFRATNEKLFF. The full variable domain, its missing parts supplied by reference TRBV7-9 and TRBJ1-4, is DTGVSQNPRHKITKRGQNVTFRCDPISEHNRLYWYRQTLGQGPEFLTYFQNEAQLEKSRLLSDRFSAERPKGSFSTLEIQRTEQGDSAMYLCASSFRATNEKLFFGSGTQLSVL.

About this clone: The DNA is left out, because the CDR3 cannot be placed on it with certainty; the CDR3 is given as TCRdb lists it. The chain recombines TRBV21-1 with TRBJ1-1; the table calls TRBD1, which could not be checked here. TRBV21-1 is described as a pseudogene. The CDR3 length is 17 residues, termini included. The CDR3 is CASSKWGTGNFDTEAFF.

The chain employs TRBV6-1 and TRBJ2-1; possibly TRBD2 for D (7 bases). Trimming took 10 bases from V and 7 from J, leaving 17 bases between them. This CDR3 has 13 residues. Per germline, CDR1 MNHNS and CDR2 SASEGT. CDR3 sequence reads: CATGRGGLNEQFF. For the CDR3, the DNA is TGTGCCACGGGCAGGGGAGGGTTGAATGAGCAGTTCTTC.

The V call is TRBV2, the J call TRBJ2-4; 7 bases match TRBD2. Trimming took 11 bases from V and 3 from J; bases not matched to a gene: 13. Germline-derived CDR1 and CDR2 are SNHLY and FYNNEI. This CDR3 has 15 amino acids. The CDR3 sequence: CAFVPASGNKNIQYF. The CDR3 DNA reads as TGTGCCTTCGTCCCGGCTAGCGGCAACAAAAACATTCAGTACTTC.

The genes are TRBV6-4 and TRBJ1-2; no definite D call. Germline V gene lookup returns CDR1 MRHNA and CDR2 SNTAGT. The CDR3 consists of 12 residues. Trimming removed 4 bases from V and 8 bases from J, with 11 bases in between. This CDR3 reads CASSGSRGGYTF. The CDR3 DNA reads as TGTGCCAGCAGTGGGAGCCGAGGGGGCTACACCTTC.